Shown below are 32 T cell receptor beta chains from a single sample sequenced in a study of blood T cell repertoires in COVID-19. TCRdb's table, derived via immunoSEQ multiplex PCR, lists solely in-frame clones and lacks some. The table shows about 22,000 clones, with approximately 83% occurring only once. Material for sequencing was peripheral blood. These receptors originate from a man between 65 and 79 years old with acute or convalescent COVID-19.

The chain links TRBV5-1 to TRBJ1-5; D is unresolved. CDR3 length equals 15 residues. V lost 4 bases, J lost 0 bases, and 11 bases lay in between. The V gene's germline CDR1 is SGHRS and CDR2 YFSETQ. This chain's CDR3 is CASSEGSGSNQPQHF. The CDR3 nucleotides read TGCGCCAGCAGCGAAGGAAGCGGTAGCAATCAGCCCCAGCATTTT.

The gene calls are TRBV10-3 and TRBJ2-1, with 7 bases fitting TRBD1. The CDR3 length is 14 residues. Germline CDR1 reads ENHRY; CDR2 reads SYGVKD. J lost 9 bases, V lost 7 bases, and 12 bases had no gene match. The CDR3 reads CAIIGSGGRGEQFF. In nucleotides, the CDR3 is TGTGCCATCATAGGGTCAGGGGGTCGGGGTGAGCAGTTCTTC.

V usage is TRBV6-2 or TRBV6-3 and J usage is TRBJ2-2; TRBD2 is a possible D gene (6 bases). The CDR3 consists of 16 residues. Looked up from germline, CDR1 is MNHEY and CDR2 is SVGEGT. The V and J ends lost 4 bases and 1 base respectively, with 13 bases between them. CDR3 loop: CASSWGGRMNTGELFF. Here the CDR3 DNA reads TGTGCCAGCAGTTGGGGTGGGAGGATGAACACCGGGGAGCTGTTTTTT.

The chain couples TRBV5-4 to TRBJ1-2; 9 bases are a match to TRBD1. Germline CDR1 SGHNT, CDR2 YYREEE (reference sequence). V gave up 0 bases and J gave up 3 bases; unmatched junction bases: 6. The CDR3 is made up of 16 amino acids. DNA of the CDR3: TGTGCCAGCAGCTTGGCCGCGGGACAGGGTGACTATGGCTACACCTTC. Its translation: CASSLAAGQGDYGYTF.

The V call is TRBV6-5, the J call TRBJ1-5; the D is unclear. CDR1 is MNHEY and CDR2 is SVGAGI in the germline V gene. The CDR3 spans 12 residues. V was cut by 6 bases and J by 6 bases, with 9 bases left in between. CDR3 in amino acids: CASRNSGQPQHF. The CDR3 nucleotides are TGTGCCAGCAGAAACTCTGGTCAGCCCCAGCATTTT.

The CDR3 DNA is TGCGCCAGTAGGAGGGGCTCGAACACTGAAGCTTTCTTT. Translating it yields CASRRGSNTEAFF. The chain employs TRBV5-1 and TRBJ1-1; D perhaps matches TRBD1 (5 bases). There are 13 residues in the CDR3. V was cut by 8 bases and J by 1 base, with 12 bases left in between. Germline CDR1 is SGHRS and CDR2 is YFSETQ.

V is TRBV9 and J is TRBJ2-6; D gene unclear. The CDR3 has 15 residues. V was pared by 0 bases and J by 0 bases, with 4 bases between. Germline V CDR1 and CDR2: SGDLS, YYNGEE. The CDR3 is CASSVATSGANVLTF. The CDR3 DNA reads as TGTGCCAGCAGCGTAGCTACCTCTGGGGCCAACGTCCTGACTTTC.

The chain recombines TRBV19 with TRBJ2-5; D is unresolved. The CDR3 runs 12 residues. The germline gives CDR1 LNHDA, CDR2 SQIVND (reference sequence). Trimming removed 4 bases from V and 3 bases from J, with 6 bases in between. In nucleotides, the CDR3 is TGTGCCAGTAGTAACAGAAAAGAGACCCAGTACTTC. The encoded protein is CASSNRKETQYF.

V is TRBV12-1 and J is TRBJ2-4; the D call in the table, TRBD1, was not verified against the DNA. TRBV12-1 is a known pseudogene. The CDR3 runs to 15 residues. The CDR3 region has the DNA TGTGCCAGCAGGGGACAAGCCAGGGCCAAAAACATTCAGTACTTC. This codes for CASRGQARAKNIQYF.

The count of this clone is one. CDR3 DNA: TGTGCCAGCAATGCCCTTCGGGGACAGGGGGTAGGAGAGACCCAGTACTTC. Its protein is CASNALRGQGVGETQYF. The V call is TRBV5-8, the J call TRBJ2-5; 11 bases line up with TRBD1. Germline V gives CDR1 SGHTS, CDR2 YDEGEE. The CDR3 spans 17 residues. Trimming at V came to 6 bases and at J to 4 bases, leaving 14 bases not matched to a gene.

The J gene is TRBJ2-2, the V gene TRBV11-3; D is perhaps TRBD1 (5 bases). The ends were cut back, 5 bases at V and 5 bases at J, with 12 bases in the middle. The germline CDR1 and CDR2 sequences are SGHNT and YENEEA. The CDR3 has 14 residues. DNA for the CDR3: TGTGCCAGCAGCGCCCATCCAGGGACCGGGGAGCTGTTTTTT. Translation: CASSAHPGTGELFF.

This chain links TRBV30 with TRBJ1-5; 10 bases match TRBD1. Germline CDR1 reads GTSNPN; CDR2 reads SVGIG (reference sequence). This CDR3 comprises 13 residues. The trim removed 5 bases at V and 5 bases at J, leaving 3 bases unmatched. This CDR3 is CAWADRGDQPQHF. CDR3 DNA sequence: TGTGCCTGGGCGGACAGGGGGGATCAGCCCCAGCATTTT.

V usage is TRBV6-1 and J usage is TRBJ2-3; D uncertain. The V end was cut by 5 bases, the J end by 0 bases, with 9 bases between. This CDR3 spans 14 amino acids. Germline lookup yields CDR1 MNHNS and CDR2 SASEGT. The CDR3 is CASSSPGSTDTQYF. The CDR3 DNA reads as TGTGCCAGCAGTTCCCCGGGTAGCACAGATACGCAGTATTTT.

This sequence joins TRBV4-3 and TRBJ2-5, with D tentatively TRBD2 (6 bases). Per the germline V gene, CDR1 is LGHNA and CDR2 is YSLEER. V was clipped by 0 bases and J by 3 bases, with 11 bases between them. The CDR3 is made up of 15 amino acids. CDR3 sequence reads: CASSQDRRGEETQYF. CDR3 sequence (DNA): TGCGCCAGCAGCCAAGATAGGAGGGGAGAAGAGACCCAGTACTTC.

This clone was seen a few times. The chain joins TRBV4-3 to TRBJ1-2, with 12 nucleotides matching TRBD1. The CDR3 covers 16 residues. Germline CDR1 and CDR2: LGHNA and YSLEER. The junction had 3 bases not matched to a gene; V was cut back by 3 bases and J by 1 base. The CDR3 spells CASSQGQGAGNYGYTF. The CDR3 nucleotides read TGCGCCAGCAGCCAGGGACAGGGGGCGGGTAACTATGGCTACACCTTC.

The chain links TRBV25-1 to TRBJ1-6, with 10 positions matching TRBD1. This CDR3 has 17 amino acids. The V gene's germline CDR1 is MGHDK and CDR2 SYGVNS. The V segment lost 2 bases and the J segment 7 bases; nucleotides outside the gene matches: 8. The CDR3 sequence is CASSEPRQGAGNSPLHF. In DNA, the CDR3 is TGTGCCAGCAGTGAACCTCGACAGGGGGCAGGAAATTCACCCCTCCACTTT.

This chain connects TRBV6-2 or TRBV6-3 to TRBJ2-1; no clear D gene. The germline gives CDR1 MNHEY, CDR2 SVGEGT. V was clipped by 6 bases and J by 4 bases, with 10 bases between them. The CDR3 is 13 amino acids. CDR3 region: CASSPPGYNEQFF. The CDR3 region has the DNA TGTGCCAGCAGCCCCCCCGGGTACAATGAGCAGTTCTTC.

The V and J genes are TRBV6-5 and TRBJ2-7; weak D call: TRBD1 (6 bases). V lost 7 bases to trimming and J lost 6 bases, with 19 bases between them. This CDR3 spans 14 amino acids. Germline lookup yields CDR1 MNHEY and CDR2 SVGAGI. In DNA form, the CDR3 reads TGTGCCAGCATCCCGTCACAGGGTTGGGGCGAGCAGTACTTC. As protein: CASIPSQGWGEQYF.

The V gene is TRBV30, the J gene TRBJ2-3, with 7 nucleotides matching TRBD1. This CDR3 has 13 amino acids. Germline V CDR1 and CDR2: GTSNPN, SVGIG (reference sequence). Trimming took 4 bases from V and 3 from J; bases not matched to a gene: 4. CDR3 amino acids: CAWTGGNTDTQYF. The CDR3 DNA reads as TGTGCCTGGACAGGGGGTAATACAGATACGCAGTATTTT.

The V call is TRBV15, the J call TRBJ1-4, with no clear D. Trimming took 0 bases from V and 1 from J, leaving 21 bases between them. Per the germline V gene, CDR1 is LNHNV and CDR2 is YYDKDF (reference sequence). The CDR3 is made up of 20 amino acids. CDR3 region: CATSRDKAGKGTLTNEKLFF. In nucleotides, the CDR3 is TGTGCCACCAGCAGAGATAAGGCCGGGAAAGGCACTCTAACTAATGAAAAACTGTTTTTT.

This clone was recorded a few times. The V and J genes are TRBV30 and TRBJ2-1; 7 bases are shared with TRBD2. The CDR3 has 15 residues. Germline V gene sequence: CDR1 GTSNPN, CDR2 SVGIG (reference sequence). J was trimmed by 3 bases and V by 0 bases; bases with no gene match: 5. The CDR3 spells CAWSVRGGSYNEQFF. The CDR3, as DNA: TGTGCCTGGAGTGTAAGGGGAGGGAGCTACAATGAGCAGTTCTTC. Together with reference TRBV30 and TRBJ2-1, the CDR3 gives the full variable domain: SQTIHQWPATLVQPVGSPLSLECTVEGTSNPNLYWYRQAAGRGLQLLFYSVGIGQISSEVPQNLSASRPQDRQFILSSKKLLLSDSGFYLCAWSVRGGSYNEQFFGPGTRLTVL.

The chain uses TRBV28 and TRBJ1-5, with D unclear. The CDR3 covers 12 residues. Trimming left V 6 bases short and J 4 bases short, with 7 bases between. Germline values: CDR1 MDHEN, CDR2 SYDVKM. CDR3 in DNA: TGTGCCAGCAGGGCGGGGAATCAGCCCCAGCATTTT. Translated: CASRAGNQPQHF. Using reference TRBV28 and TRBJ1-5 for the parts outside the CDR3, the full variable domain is DVKVTQSSRYLVKRTGEKVFLECVQDMDHENMFWYRQDPGLGLRLIYFSYDVKMKEKGDIPEGYSVSREKKERFSLILESASTNQTSMYLCASRAGNQPQHFGDGTRLSIL.

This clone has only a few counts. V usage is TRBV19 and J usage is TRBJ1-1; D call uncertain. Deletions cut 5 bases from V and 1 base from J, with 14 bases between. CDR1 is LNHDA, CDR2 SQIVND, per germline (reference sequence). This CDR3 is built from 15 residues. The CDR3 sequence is CASSPSGGPNTEAFF. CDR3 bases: TGTGCCAGTAGTCCTTCCGGAGGTCCGAACACTGAAGCTTTCTTT. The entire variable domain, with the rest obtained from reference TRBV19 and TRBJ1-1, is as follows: DGGITQSPKYLFRKEGQNVTLSCEQNLNHDAMYWYRQDPGQGLRLIYYSQIVNDFQKGDIAEGYSVSREKKESFPLTVTSAQKNPTAFYLCASSPSGGPNTEAFFGQGTRLTVV.

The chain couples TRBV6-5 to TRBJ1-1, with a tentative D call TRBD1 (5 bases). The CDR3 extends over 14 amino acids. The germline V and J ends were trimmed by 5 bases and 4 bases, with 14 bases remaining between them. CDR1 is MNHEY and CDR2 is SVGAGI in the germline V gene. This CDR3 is CASSQQGSGTEAFF. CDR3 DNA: TGTGCCAGCAGTCAGCAGGGTAGCGGCACTGAAGCTTTCTTT.

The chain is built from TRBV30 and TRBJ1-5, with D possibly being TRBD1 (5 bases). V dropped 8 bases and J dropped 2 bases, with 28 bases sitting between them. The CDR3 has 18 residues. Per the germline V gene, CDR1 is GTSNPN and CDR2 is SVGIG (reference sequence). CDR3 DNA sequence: TGTGCCGGATCCCCTGGGACTGAGACTTGGGGAGGCAATCAGCCCCAGCATTTT. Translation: CAGSPGTETWGGNQPQHF.

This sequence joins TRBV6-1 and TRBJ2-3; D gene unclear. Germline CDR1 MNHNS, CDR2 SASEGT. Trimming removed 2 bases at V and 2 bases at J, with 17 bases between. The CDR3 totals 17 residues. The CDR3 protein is CASSERKGTANTDTQYF. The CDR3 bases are TGTGCCAGCAGTGAACGGAAAGGAACAGCTAACACAGATACGCAGTATTTT.

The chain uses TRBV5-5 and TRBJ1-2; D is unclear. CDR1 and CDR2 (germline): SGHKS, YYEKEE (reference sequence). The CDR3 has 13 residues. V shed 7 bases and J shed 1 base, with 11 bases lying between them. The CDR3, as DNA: TGTGCCAGCGGGCGAGTGGATAACTATGGCTACACCTTC. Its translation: CASGRVDNYGYTF.

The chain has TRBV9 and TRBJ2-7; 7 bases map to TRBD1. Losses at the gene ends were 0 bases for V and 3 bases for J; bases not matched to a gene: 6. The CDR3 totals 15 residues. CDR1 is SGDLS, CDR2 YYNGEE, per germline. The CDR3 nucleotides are TGTGCCAGCAGCGTAGGACAGGGCAACAACTACGAGCAGTACTTC. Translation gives CASSVGQGNNYEQYF.

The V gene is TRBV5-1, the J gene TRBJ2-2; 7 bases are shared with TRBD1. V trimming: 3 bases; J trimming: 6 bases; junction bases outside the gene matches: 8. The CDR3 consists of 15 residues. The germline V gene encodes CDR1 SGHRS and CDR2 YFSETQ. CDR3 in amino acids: CASSWGQRAAGELFF. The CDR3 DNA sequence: TGCGCCAGCAGCTGGGGACAGAGAGCGGCCGGGGAGCTGTTTTTT.

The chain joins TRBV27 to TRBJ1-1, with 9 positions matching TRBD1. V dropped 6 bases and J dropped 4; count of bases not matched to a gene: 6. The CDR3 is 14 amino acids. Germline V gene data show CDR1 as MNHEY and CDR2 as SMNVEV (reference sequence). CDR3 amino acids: CASSRQGVFTEAFF. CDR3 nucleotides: TGTGCCAGCAGCCGACAGGGGGTCTTCACTGAAGCTTTCTTT.

The CDR3 DNA reads as TGTGCCACCACCGGAACTAGCGGGGGGGCCGAGAGGGTCGAGCAGTACTTC. This encodes CATTGTSGGAERVEQYF. The V gene is TRBV19, the J gene TRBJ2-7; 13 bases are shared with TRBD2. The J segment lost 6 bases and the V segment lost 10 bases, leaving 18 bases of the junction unmatched. Germline CDR1 reads LNHDA; CDR2 reads SQIVND (reference sequence). This CDR3 has 17 residues.

In DNA, the CDR3 is TGTGCCAGCAGTTACTGGGTTGGAGGCTCGAACACCGGGGAGCTGTTTTTT. It is translated as CASSYWVGGSNTGELFF. This sequence joins TRBV6-2 or TRBV6-3 and TRBJ2-2, with D possibly matching TRBD2 (5 bases). This CDR3 comprises 17 residues. V was shortened by 1 base and J by 0 bases, with 12 bases between the two germline ends. Per germline, CDR1 MNHEY and CDR2 SVGEGT.